This T cell receptor beta chain was sequenced for a study of blood T cells in healthy people across ages. There are 11 residues in the CDR3. V dropped 7 bases and J dropped 6 bases, with 10 bases sitting between them. Germline loops: CDR1 MNHEY, CDR2 SVGEGT. Together with a sample-barcoded 5' primer, a J-beta primer mix was included in a second PCR lasting about 7 to 11 cycles. There were at least 3 million CDR3-containing paired-end reads obtained from each sample. MiXCR was run by TCRdb on the 5' RACE reads, yielding one entry per CDR3 protein. The table records hundreds of thousands of distinct CDR3 sequences, more than 20% of them present only once. This same sample was also taken into another study, of T cells of mothers and their children. That paper adds: A primer called M1S, used in the second PCR, added sample barcodes and 2-4 random nucleotides. When mothers and children were related, their normalized repertoire overlap, which was always slightly higher, did not differ significantly from that of unrelated pairs.

The source is a boy aged 5-17 years in good health. The sequenced sample consisted of blood. This rearrangement joins TRBV6-2 or TRBV6-3 to TRBJ2-7; D possibly matches TRBD1 or TRBD2 (5 bases each). The CDR3 sequence is CASTRDGEQYF. The DNA of the CDR3 is TGTGCCAGCACCCGGGACGGCGAGCAGTACTTC.